What follows are 18 T cell receptor beta chains derived from one specimen sequenced in a study of blood T cell repertoires in COVID-19. Data came from immunoSEQ multiplex PCR; TCRdb stores just in-frame clones and leaves some out. The sample holds nearly 300,000 clones, 65% to 85% seen once. The material sequenced was peripheral blood. The receptor source for this set is a human donor with COVID-19, enrolled during active disease. The donor label of this sample is uncertain.

This clone was detected only a few times. V and J are TRBV6-6 and TRBJ1-5, with a weak D call TRBD1 (5 bases). V lost 6 bases and J lost 5, with 14 bases in between. Germline lookup yields CDR1 MNHNY and CDR2 SVGAGI (reference sequence). This CDR3 comprises 14 residues. CDR3 coding DNA: TGTGCCAGCAGGGGAGGGACTTGGGATCAGCCCCAGCATTTT. Translation: CASRGGTWDQPQHF.

This chain links TRBV7-9 with TRBJ2-7; no reliable D call. This CDR3 is built from 13 residues. Trimming removed 5 bases from V and 2 bases from J, with 10 bases in between. Germline values: CDR1 SEHNR, CDR2 FQNEAQ (reference sequence). The DNA for the CDR3 is TGTGCCAGCAGCCTCCACGGTCCCTACGAGCAGTACTTC. It specifies CASSLHGPYEQYF.

The V gene is TRBV7-3, the J gene TRBJ1-2; 8 bases fit TRBD1. The ends lost 2 bases at V and 5 bases at J; junction bases unmatched: 7. Germline assignment: CDR1 SGHTA and CDR2 FQGTGA. The CDR3 has 15 amino acids. The CDR3 DNA follows: TGTGCCAGCAGCTTAGGACCAGGGGGCGATTATGGCTACACCTTC. Encoded protein: CASSLGPGGDYGYTF.

A few counts support this clone. The chain employs TRBV5-4 and TRBJ1-6; D is unresolved. V lost 6 bases, J lost 0 bases, and 7 bases lay in between. Germline V gene lookup returns CDR1 SGHNT and CDR2 YYREEE (reference sequence). This CDR3 region has 14 residues. CDR3 sequence: CASTRDSYNSPLHF. The DNA of the CDR3 is TGTGCCAGCACGAGGGACTCCTATAATTCACCCCTCCACTTT. The entire variable domain, with the rest obtained from reference TRBV5-4 and TRBJ1-6, is as follows: ETGVTQSPTHLIKTRGQQVTLRCSSQSGHNTVSWYQQALGQGPQFIFQYYREEENGRGNFPPRFSGLQFPNYSSELNVNALELDDSALYLCASTRDSYNSPLHFGNGTRLTVT.

The chain is built from TRBV12-5 and TRBJ2-1; 11 bases are shared with TRBD2. This CDR3 has 15 amino acids. J was trimmed by 4 bases and V by 5 bases; bases with no gene match: 4. Germline V gives CDR1 LGHNT, CDR2 FRNRAP. The CDR3 loop is CASGLGLAVYNEQFF. As DNA, the CDR3 is TGTGCTAGTGGTCTGGGACTAGCGGTGTACAATGAGCAGTTCTTC.

This clone turned up a few times. The CDR3 region is CSASWGLAGGEDTQYF. The DNA for the CDR3 is TGCAGTGCTAGTTGGGGACTAGCGGGAGGGGAGGATACGCAGTATTTT. The chain couples TRBV20-1 to TRBJ2-3, with 16 bases aligning to TRBD2. The germline CDR1 and CDR2 sequences are DFQATT and SNEGSKA (reference sequence). This CDR3 region has 16 residues. V shed 3 bases, J shed 6 bases, and the junction held 6 bases outside the gene matches.

The chain recombines TRBV10-1 with TRBJ2-3; 16 bases map to TRBD2. Trimming took 0 bases from V and 4 from J; bases not matched to a gene: 7. The CDR3 spans 19 residues. Germline CDR1 is WNHNN and CDR2 is SYGVQD (reference sequence). The CDR3 loop reads CASSESGPGLAGGPDTQYF. CDR3 coding DNA: TGCGCCAGCAGTGAGTCGGGTCCGGGACTAGCGGGAGGGCCAGATACGCAGTATTTT.

V is TRBV6-5 and J is TRBJ2-1; possibly TRBD1 for D (5 bases). Deletions cut 6 bases from V and 11 bases from J, with 17 bases between. Germline CDR1 MNHEY, CDR2 SVGAGI. This CDR3 is built from 13 residues. The chain's CDR3 is CASSPGHGRKQFF. Written as DNA, the CDR3 is TGTGCCAGCAGCCCCGGACACGGACGAAAGCAGTTCTTC.

The chain's CDR3 is CASSVRLAAGEQYF. The CDR3 DNA follows: TGTGCCAGCAGCGTAAGGCTAGCTGCAGGCGAGCAGTACTTC. This chain links TRBV9 with TRBJ2-7; the D gene is possibly TRBD2 (5 bases). Looked up from germline, CDR1 is SGDLS and CDR2 is YYNGEE. Trimming stripped 1 base from V and 6 bases from J, with 14 bases between. This CDR3 has 14 residues.

The J gene is TRBJ1-4, the V gene TRBV28; D remains unclear. V dropped 4 bases and J dropped 0 bases, with 6 bases sitting between them. The CDR3 consists of 14 residues. Looked up from germline, CDR1 is MDHEN and CDR2 is SYDVKM. The chain's CDR3 is CASSSVTTNEKLFF. CDR3 coding DNA: TGTGCCAGCAGTTCGGTTACAACTAATGAAAAACTGTTTTTT.

The chain is built from TRBV15 and TRBJ1-1, with D uncertain. Germline CDR1 reads LNHNV; CDR2 reads YYDKDF (reference sequence). V was trimmed by 0 bases and J by 0 bases, leaving 17 bases between them. The CDR3 is made up of 18 amino acids. The CDR3 protein is CATSRDPRYSRMNTEAFF. Written as DNA, the CDR3 is TGTGCCACCAGCAGAGATCCTCGCTACAGCCGAATGAACACTGAAGCTTTCTTT.

The rearrangement joins TRBV5-8 to TRBJ1-3; D is perhaps TRBD1 (6 bases). This CDR3 has 14 amino acids. V dropped 4 bases and J dropped 4 bases, with 12 bases sitting between them. The germline V gene has CDR1 SGHTS and CDR2 YDEGEE. CDR3 in amino acids: CASSPGVSGNTIYF. For the CDR3, the DNA is TGTGCCAGCAGCCCAGGGGTGTCGGGAAACACCATATATTTT.

This clone has a single count. The gene calls are TRBV28 and TRBJ2-6; D ambiguous. Germline V gives CDR1 MDHEN, CDR2 SYDVKM. The V and J ends lost 10 bases and 1 base respectively, with 8 bases between them. CDR3 length: 13 residues. The chain's CDR3 is CATLFSGANVLTF. The CDR3 nucleotides read TGTGCCACTCTTTTTTCTGGGGCCAACGTCCTGACTTTC.

The V call is TRBV5-1, the J call TRBJ1-4; no definite D call. The CDR3 extends over 14 amino acids. The germline gives CDR1 SGHRS, CDR2 YFSETQ. V lost 4 bases, J lost 3 bases, and 10 bases lay in between. The CDR3 DNA reads as TGCGCCAGCAGCCAAGATACGGCTAATGAAAAACTGTTTTTT. Its protein product is CASSQDTANEKLFF.

CDR3 amino acids: CASSVHGTGGGGTEAFF. Written as DNA, the CDR3 is TGTGCCAGCAGCGTCCACGGGACAGGGGGCGGTGGCACTGAAGCTTTCTTT. The rearrangement uses TRBV9 and TRBJ1-1, with 12 bases lining up with TRBD1. The CDR3 is made up of 17 amino acids. Germline CDR1 SGDLS, CDR2 YYNGEE. V lost 2 bases and J lost 4; bases outside the gene matches: 9.

The chain couples TRBV5-1 to TRBJ2-3; TRBD2 matches 8 bases. CDR1 and CDR2 (germline): SGHRS, YFSETQ. The CDR3 is made up of 16 amino acids. V was clipped by 4 bases and J by 0 bases; unmatched bases: 7. The CDR3 coding sequence is TGCGCCAGCAGCACTGGGAGCGGGAGAAGCACAGATACGCAGTATTTT. This gives the protein CASSTGSGRSTDTQYF.

The rearrangement uses TRBV23-1 and TRBJ2-7; perhaps TRBD2 as D (6 bases). TRBV23-1 is labeled an ORF, and its function is uncertain. The ends were cut back, 2 bases at V and 6 bases at J, with 11 bases in the middle. The CDR3 covers 13 residues. The CDR3 reads CASSQAGRREQYF. DNA for the CDR3: TGCGCCAGCAGTCAAGCGGGAAGGCGCGAGCAGTACTTC.

The chain is built from TRBV21-1 and TRBJ1-4. TRBV21-1 is termed a pseudogene. The CDR3 loop spans 17 amino acids. CDR3 in amino acids: CASSKSGITGLNEKLFF. CDR3 DNA sequence: TGTGCCAGCAGCAAATCGGGAATCACGGGTCTTAATGAAAAACTGTTTTTT.